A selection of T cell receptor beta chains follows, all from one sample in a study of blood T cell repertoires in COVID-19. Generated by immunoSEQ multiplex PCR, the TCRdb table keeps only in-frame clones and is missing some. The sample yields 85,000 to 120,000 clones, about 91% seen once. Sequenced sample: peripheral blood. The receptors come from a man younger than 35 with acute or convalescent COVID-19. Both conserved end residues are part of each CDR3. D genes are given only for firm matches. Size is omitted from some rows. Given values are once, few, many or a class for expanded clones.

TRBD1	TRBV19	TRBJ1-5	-	TGTGCCAGTAAACCCAGGGGGCCTCAGCCCCAGCATTTT	CASKPRGPQPQHF
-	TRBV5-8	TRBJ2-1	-	TGTGCCAGCAGCTTGGATCGCGGTCATGAGCAGTTCTTC	CASSLDRGHEQFF
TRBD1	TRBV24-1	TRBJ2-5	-	TGTGCCACCAGTGACCGGGACAGGGGTATACAAGAGACCCAGTACTTC	CATSDRDRGIQETQYF
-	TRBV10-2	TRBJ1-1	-	TGCGCCAGCAGGATGAGTAGACTCACTGAAGCTTTCTTT	CASRMSRLTEAFF
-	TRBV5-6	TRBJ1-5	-	TGTGCCAGCAGCTTGACCCGACAGTACTATAGCAATCAGCCCCAGCATTTT	CASSLTRQYYSNQPQHF
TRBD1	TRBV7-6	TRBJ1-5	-	TGTGCCAGCAGCTTAGAGGGACAGGGCAGGCAGCCCCAGCATTTT	CASSLEGQGRQPQHF
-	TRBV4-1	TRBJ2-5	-	TGCGCCAGCAGCCTCTCGGGGGAGACCCAGTACTTC	CASSLSGETQYF
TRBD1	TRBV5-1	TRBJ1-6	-	TGCGCCAGCAGCTTGCCCGGGACAGGGGGTTCACCCCTCCACTTT	CASSLPGTGGSPLHF
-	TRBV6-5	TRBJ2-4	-	TGTGCCAGCAGTTACTCTCTGGGACAAAAAAACATTCAGTACTTC	CASSYSLGQKNIQYF
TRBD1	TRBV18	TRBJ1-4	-	TGTGCCAGCTCACCTCAGACAGGGAGGAATGAAAAACTGTTTTTT	CASSPQTGRNEKLFF
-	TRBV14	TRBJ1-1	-	TGTGCCAGCAGCCAAGTCCCCCCGGGAACTGAAGCTTTCTTT	CASSQVPPGTEAFF
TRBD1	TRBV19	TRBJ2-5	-	TGTGCCAGTAGCCGGGACAGGGGGAAAGAGACCCAGTACTTC	CASSRDRGKETQYF
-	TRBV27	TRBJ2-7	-	TGTGCCAGCAGTACACCGGACTCCATGCACTACGAGCAGTACTTC	CASSTPDSMHYEQYF
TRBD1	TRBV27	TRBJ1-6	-	TGTGCCAGCAGTTTCAAACCCAGGGGGCGGGATTCACCCCTCCACTTT	CASSFKPRGRDSPLHF
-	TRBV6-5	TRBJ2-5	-	TGTGCCAGCAGTTACTTAGCTGCTCAAGAGACCCAGTACTTC	CASSYLAAQETQYF
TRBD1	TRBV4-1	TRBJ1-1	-	TGCGCCAGTCAGGACAGGGGGCGCAACACTGAAGCTTTCTTT	CASQDRGRNTEAFF
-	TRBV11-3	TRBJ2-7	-	TGTGCCAGCAGCTCCATGAGCTCCTACGAGCAGTACTTC	CASSSMSSYEQYF
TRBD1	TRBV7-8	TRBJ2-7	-	TGTGCCAGCAGCTCCAGACAGGGTAGCTACGAGCAGTACTTC	CASSSRQGSYEQYF
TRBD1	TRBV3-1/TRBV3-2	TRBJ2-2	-	TGTGCCAGCAGGACAGGGTTAGGCACCGGGGAGCTGTTTTTT	CASRTGLGTGELFF
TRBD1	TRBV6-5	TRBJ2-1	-	TGTGCCAGCAGTTACTCGATACAGGGGGCTAGTGAGCAGTTCTTC	CASSYSIQGASEQFF
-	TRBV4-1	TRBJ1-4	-	TGCGCCAGCAGCCAAGGAGCAGGGGCTAATGAAAAACTGTTTTTT	CASSQGAGANEKLFF
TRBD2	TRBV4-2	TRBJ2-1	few	TGTGCCAGCAGCCAAGATCCGGCGGGAGGGCTGAGTAATGAGCAGTTCTTC	CASSQDPAGGLSNEQFF
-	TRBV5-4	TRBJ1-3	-	TGTGCCAGCAGCTTGGTGGTAGGAGACACCATATATTTT	CASSLVVGDTIYF
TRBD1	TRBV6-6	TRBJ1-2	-	TGTGCCAGCAGTCCCTGGACAGGGGGGAACTATGGCTACACCTTC	CASSPWTGGNYGYTF
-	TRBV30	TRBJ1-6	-	TGTGCCTGGAGTAGGAGGGGTTCACCCCTCCACTTT	CAWSRRGSPLHF
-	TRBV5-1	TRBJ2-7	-	TGCGCCAGCAGCTTGGATGGGACAACATCCTACGAGCAGTACTTC	CASSLDGTTSYEQYF
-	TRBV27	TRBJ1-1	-	TGTGCCAGCAGTCCATGGGTCGGGTCAAACACTGAAGCTTTCTTT	CASSPWVGSNTEAFF
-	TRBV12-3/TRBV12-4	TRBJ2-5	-	TGTGCCAGCAGCCCATCACGGGAGACCCAGTACTTC	CASSPSRETQYF
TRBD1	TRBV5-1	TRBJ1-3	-	TGCGCCAGCAGCACCAGACAGGGGTCTGGAAACACCATATATTTT	CASSTRQGSGNTIYF
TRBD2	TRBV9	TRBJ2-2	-	TGTGCCAGCAGCGTAGTGGCTAGCGGGGATAACACCGGGGAGCTGTTTTTT	CASSVVASGDNTGELFF
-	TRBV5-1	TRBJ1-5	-	TGCGCCAGCAGCTTGGACAGTTACGATCAGCCCCAGCATTTT	CASSLDSYDQPQHF
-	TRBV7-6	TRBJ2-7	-	TGTGCCAGCAGCCTCAGGGGCTACTCCTACGAGCAGTACTTC	CASSLRGYSYEQYF
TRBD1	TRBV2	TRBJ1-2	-	TGTGCCAGCAGAACAGGGGGCCCGGGTGGCGGCTACACCTTC	CASRTGGPGGGYTF
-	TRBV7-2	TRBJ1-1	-	TGTGCCAGCAGCTTTGAACCGGTCACTGAAGCTTTCTTT	CASSFEPVTEAFF
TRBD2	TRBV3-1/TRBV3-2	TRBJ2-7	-	TGTGCCAGCAGCCAGTCACTAGCGGGAGGTTTGGGGGGCGAGCAGTACTTC	CASSQSLAGGLGGEQYF
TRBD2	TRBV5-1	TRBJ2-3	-	TGCGCCAGCAGCTTTTCGGTTAGACTAGCGGACACAGATACGCAGTATTTT	CASSFSVRLADTDTQYF
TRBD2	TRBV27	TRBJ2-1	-	TGTGCCAGCAGTTTATCCCAGGGACTAGCGAATGAGCAGTTCTTC	CASSLSQGLANEQFF
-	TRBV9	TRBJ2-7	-	TGTGCCAGTGGCACCGGGACAACGTCCTACGAGCAGTACTTC	CASGTGTTSYEQYF
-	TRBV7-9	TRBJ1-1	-	TGTGCCAGCAGCTTAGTTGCAGGGCAGGTGACTGAAGCTTTCTTT	CASSLVAGQVTEAFF
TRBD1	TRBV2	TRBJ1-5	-	TGTGCCAGCGAACTGGAACCGGGACAGGGGGGCAATCAGCCCCAGCATTTT	CASELEPGQGGNQPQHF
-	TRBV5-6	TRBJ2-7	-	TGTGCCAGCAGCTTGGGTGGCAGTTCCTACGAGCAGTACTTC	CASSLGGSSYEQYF
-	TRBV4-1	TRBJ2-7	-	TGCGCCAGCAGCCAAGTAACAGGCCACCTCTACGAGCAGTACTTC	CASSQVTGHLYEQYF
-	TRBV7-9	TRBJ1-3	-	TGTGCCAGCCGAGGAGCAGGGCACGGAAACACCATATATTTT	CASRGAGHGNTIYF
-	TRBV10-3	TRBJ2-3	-	TGTGCCATTTGGCTCGAGGGGGCAGATACGCAGTATTTT	CAIWLEGADTQYF
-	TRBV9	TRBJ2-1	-	TGTGCCAGCAGCGACCCACAGGGTCTTGGGTACAATGAGCAGTTCTTC	CASSDPQGLGYNEQFF
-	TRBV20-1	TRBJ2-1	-	TGCAGTGCTTATGGACAGAATGAGCAGTTCTTC	CSAYGQNEQFF
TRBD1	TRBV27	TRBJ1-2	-	TGTGCCAGCAGTTTGTCCGGGACAGGGACCTATGGCTACACCTTC	CASSLSGTGTYGYTF
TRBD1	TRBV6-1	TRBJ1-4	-	TGTGCCAGCAGTGAAGCGGGGACAGACGAAAAACTGTTTTTT	CASSEAGTDEKLFF
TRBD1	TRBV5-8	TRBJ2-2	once	TGTGCCAGCAGCTTTCGACGCCAGGGGGCCGGCGGGGAGCTGTTTTTT	CASSFRRQGAGGELFF
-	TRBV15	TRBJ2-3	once	TGTGCCACCAGCAGTAAGTACAGGCGCACAGATACGCAGTATTTT	CATSSKYRRTDTQYF
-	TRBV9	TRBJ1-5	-	TGTGCCAGCAGCGTAACGGGGGAAGGGAATCAGCCCCAGCATTTT	CASSVTGEGNQPQHF
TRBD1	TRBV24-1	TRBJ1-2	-	TGTGCCACCAGTGACCCATATGGGACAGGGAATGGCTACACCTTC	CATSDPYGTGNGYTF
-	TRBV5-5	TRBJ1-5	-	TGTGCCAGCAGCTTGGGGACAATTAATCAGCCCCAGCATTTT	CASSLGTINQPQHF
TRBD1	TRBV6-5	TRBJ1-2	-	TGTGCCAGCAGAGACAGGGAGGACTATGGCTACACCTTC	CASRDREDYGYTF
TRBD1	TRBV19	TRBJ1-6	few	TGTTCGCCAACAGGATTCCGGGACAGGGGGTCAAATTCACCCCTCCACTTT	CSPTGFRDRGSNSPLHF
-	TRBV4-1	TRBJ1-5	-	TGCGCCAGCAGCCTAGGAGTAAATCAGCCCCAGCATTTT	CASSLGVNQPQHF
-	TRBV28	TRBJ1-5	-	TGTGCTCACGTTAGAGGGAGCAATCAGCCCCAGCATTTT	CAHVRGSNQPQHF
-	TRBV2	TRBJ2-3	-	TGTGCCAGCAGTGATGTACTTCGGCAGTATTTT	CASSDVLRQYF